The next 28 T cell receptor beta chains were all read from a single sample in a study of blood T cell repertoires in COVID-19. Here immunoSEQ multiplex PCR was the method, and the copy in TCRdb shows in-frame clones only, minus some. The sample consists of tens of thousands of clones, roughly 80% of them appearing once. The sequenced sample was PBMCs or T cells enriched from blood (not recorded which). The receptors derive from a woman aged 40 to 50 with acute COVID-19.

CDR3: CASKLGSSGANVLTF. The CDR3 region has the DNA TGTGCCAGCAAGCTCGGGAGCTCTGGGGCCAACGTCCTGACTTTC. The chain employs TRBV6-5 and TRBJ2-6; weak D call: TRBD2 (6 bases). Germline CDR1 is MNHEY and CDR2 is SVGAGI. Trimming took off 7 bases at V and 0 bases at J, with 10 bases between the two ends. This CDR3 contains 15 residues.

The rearrangement joins TRBV19 to TRBJ1-6; a possible D gene is TRBD1 (6 bases). The CDR3 is made up of 15 amino acids. V gave up 0 bases and J gave up 9 bases, with 12 bases separating them. The germline V gene has CDR1 LNHDA and CDR2 SQIVND (reference sequence). The CDR3 sequence is CASSIDGQNGSPLHF. The CDR3 DNA follows: TGTGCCAGTAGTATAGATGGACAGAATGGTTCACCCCTCCACTTT.

This clone was seen once. This chain joins TRBV19 and TRBJ2-1; TRBD1 matches at 8 bases. Germline V gene sequence: CDR1 LNHDA, CDR2 SQIVND (reference sequence). This CDR3 comprises 15 residues. Germline trimming cut 10 bases from V and 4 bases from J; bases unmatched to any gene: 12. The chain's CDR3 is CATLFDRGSYNEQFF. The CDR3 bases are TGTGCCACCCTCTTTGACAGGGGTTCGTACAATGAGCAGTTCTTC.

In nucleotides, the CDR3 is TGTGCCAGCAGCCAAGGACAGGGGTACGAGCAGTACTTC. Translation: CASSQGQGYEQYF. This chain connects TRBV3-1 (or the pseudogene TRBV3-2) to TRBJ2-7; 8 bases align to TRBD1. The CDR3 consists of 13 residues. The germline CDR1 and CDR2 sequences are LGHDT and YNNKEL (reference sequence). J gave up 4 bases and V 1 base, and 0 bases lay outside the gene matches.

This clone was found once. This chain uses TRBV19 with TRBJ2-3, with 9 bases aligning to TRBD2. Germline V CDR1 and CDR2: LNHDA, SQIVND (reference sequence). The CDR3 extends over 16 amino acids. Trimming took 2 bases from V and 2 from J; bases not matched to a gene: 5. The chain's CDR3 is CASSILTSGLTDTQYF. The CDR3 DNA sequence: TGTGCCAGTAGTATACTGACTAGCGGCCTCACAGATACGCAGTATTTT.

The chain carries TRBV4-1 and TRBJ1-2, with a weak D call TRBD1 (6 bases). Germline values: CDR1 MGHRA, CDR2 YSYEKL. V was pared by 0 bases and J by 11 bases, with 28 bases between. This CDR3 contains 18 residues. The CDR3 region is CASSQEGRTVGRRQRYTF. The DNA of the CDR3 is TGCGCCAGCAGCCAAGAGGGCAGGACAGTAGGGAGACGTCAACGGTACACCTTC.

The chain combines TRBV19 with TRBJ2-5; D possibly corresponds to TRBD2 (6 bases). Germline V gene sequence: CDR1 LNHDA, CDR2 SQIVND (reference sequence). V was clipped by 0 bases and J by 4 bases, with 15 bases between them. The CDR3 loop spans 16 amino acids. CDR3 nucleotide sequence: TGTGCCAGTAGTATAGAAGGAAGGAAGGGAGGAGAGACCCAGTACTTC. It is translated as CASSIEGRKGGETQYF. The whole variable domain, remainder taken from reference TRBV19 and TRBJ2-5, is DGGITQSPKYLFRKEGQNVTLSCEQNLNHDAMYWYRQDPGQGLRLIYYSQIVNDFQKGDIAEGYSVSREKKESFPLTVTSAQKNPTAFYLCASSIEGRKGGETQYFGPGTRLLVL.

The chain carries TRBV11-2 and TRBJ2-3; possibly TRBD1 for D (5 bases). CDR1 and CDR2 (germline): SGHAT, FQNNGV. CDR3 size: 14 residues. V gave up 2 bases and J gave up 4 bases, with 10 bases separating them. CDR3 coding DNA: TGTGCCAGCAGCTTAAGGGTAGGGGCAGATACGCAGTATTTT. It codes for CASSLRVGADTQYF.

The genes are TRBV19 and TRBJ1-2; 8 bases agree with TRBD1. The CDR3 spans 13 residues. After removal of 11 bases from V and 6 bases from J, the junction contained 11 bases not matched to a gene. Germline CDR1 LNHDA, CDR2 SQIVND (reference sequence). For the CDR3, the DNA is TGTGCCTCCATGACCGGGACAGGAAATGGCTACACCTTC. It translates to CASMTGTGNGYTF.

This chain joins TRBV2 and TRBJ1-2; unclear D gene. Germline loops: CDR1 SNHLY, CDR2 FYNNEI. Deletions cut 6 bases from V and 0 bases from J, with 11 bases between. This CDR3 is built from 14 residues. The CDR3 DNA follows: TGTGCCAGCAGGACCTTTGCGGCTAACTATGGCTACACCTTC. This sequence encodes CASRTFAANYGYTF.

V and J are TRBV5-1 and TRBJ1-4, with 9 bases identical to TRBD1. Germline values: CDR1 SGHRS, CDR2 YFSETQ. The junction had 14 bases not matched to a gene; V was cut back by 4 bases and J by 7 bases. This CDR3 region has 17 residues. The CDR3 sequence is CASSARVSQGAREKLFF. The DNA for the CDR3 is TGCGCCAGCAGCGCCCGGGTCTCACAGGGGGCGCGTGAAAAACTGTTTTTT.

The chain employs TRBV3-1 (or the pseudogene TRBV3-2) and TRBJ1-6; D not resolved. In germline, CDR1 is LGHDT, CDR2 YNNKEL (reference sequence). Trimming took off 3 bases at V and 9 bases at J, with 15 bases between the two ends. There are 15 residues in the CDR3. The DNA for the CDR3 is TGTGCCAGCAGCCAGGTCCTGAGGCTCGGTTCACCCCTCCACTTT. Protein product: CASSQVLRLGSPLHF.

The chain carries TRBV19 and TRBJ2-4; D is unresolved. Between the trimmed V and J ends, which lost 3 bases and 4 bases, there was a span of 4 bases. The CDR3 runs to 12 residues. Germline V gives CDR1 LNHDA, CDR2 SQIVND (reference sequence). CDR3 sequence (DNA): TGTGCCAGTAGTATCCAGAAAAACATTCAGTACTTC. Translation: CASSIQKNIQYF.

V and J are TRBV4-1 and TRBJ1-6; TRBD1 matches at 10 bases. V lost 3 bases and J lost 7; bases outside the gene matches: 3. The CDR3 sequence is 15 residues long. CDR1 is MGHRA, CDR2 YSYEKL, per germline. CDR3 nucleotide sequence: TGCGCCAGCAGCCAGCCGGGACAGGGGAATTCACCCCTCCACTTT. Translated: CASSQPGQGNSPLHF.

J is TRBJ1-4 and V is TRBV6-5, with 8 bases identical to TRBD1. Germline V gives CDR1 MNHEY, CDR2 SVGAGI. Trimming cost V 6 bases and J 5 bases; bases outside gene matches: 8. The CDR3 runs 15 residues. The DNA for the CDR3 is TGTGCCAGCAGGCCCGGGACAGGCCTAAATGAAAAACTGTTTTTT. Translation gives CASRPGTGLNEKLFF.

The V gene is TRBV27, the J gene TRBJ1-4; maybe TRBD1 (6 bases). The V end lost 5 bases, the J end lost 4 bases, and 8 bases lay between the germline ends. The CDR3 runs to 13 residues. Germline loops: CDR1 MNHEY, CDR2 SMNVEV (reference sequence). This CDR3 reads CASSTGINEKLFF. The CDR3 nucleotides read TGTGCCAGCAGTACAGGGATTAATGAAAAACTGTTTTTT.

The rearrangement joins TRBV28 to TRBJ2-3; 7 nucleotides align to TRBD1. With 3 bases clipped from V and 2 bases from J, the junction kept 11 bases outside the gene matches. This CDR3 is 17 amino acids long. Germline V gene lookup returns CDR1 MDHEN and CDR2 SYDVKM. The CDR3 DNA is TGTGCCAGCAGTTTGGGTCCGACAGGGTTGGACACAGATACGCAGTATTTT. Its protein is CASSLGPTGLDTDTQYF.

The chain is built from TRBV2 and TRBJ2-1; D possibly corresponds to TRBD1 (5 bases). CDR1 is SNHLY and CDR2 is FYNNEI in the germline V gene. CDR3 length: 10 residues. Deletions cut 9 bases from V and 7 bases from J, with 7 bases between. CDR3 nucleotide sequence: TGTGCCAGAGGGGCTAATGAGCAGTTCTTC. It specifies CARGANEQFF. Looking up the rest from reference TRBV2 and TRBJ2-1 gives the full variable domain: EPEVTQTPSHQVTQMGQEVILRCVPISNHLYFYWYRQILGQKVEFLVSFYNNEISEKSEIFDDQFSVERPDGSNFTLKIRSTKLEDSAMYFCARGANEQFFGPGTRLTVL.

The chain is built from TRBV5-6 and TRBJ1-1, with unresolved D. Germline loops: CDR1 SGHDT, CDR2 YYEEEE. The CDR3 runs 13 residues. Trimming took off 4 bases at V and 0 bases at J, with 7 bases between the two ends. CDR3 sequence (DNA): TGTGCCAGCAGCGTGGATATGAACACTGAAGCTTTCTTT. Its translation: CASSVDMNTEAFF.

The V gene is TRBV28, the J gene TRBJ1-4, with 7 positions matching TRBD1. The CDR3 covers 18 residues. CDR1 is MDHEN and CDR2 is SYDVKM in the germline V gene. V shed 1 base and J 6 bases; nucleotides not matched to a gene: 14. CDR3 sequence: CASSLLTQGNAEDEKLFF. DNA for the CDR3: TGTGCCAGCAGTTTATTAACACAGGGGAACGCCGAAGATGAAAAACTGTTTTTT. The full variable domain, in which reference TRBV28 and TRBJ1-4 provide the parts outside the CDR3, is DVKVTQSSRYLVKRTGEKVFLECVQDMDHENMFWYRQDPGLGLRLIYFSYDVKMKEKGDIPEGYSVSREKKERFSLILESASTNQTSMYLCASSLLTQGNAEDEKLFFGSGTQLSVL.

The table lists this clone with a few counts. The junction and the germline gene differ at one end; a read error may be behind it. The gene calls are TRBV7-2 and TRBJ2-7, with D uncertain. This CDR3 spans 8 amino acids. Germline lookup yields CDR1 SGHTA and CDR2 FQGNSA. In nucleotides, the CDR3 is TGTGCCAGCAGCCCCTGGCTCTTC. Its translation: CASSPWLF.

The J gene is TRBJ2-3, the V gene TRBV5-1; D uncertain. The germline CDR1 and CDR2 sequences are SGHRS and YFSETQ. V shed 0 bases and J shed 0 bases, with 5 bases lying between them. The CDR3 loop spans 14 amino acids. CDR3 protein: CASSLETSTDTQYF. The CDR3 DNA follows: TGCGCCAGCAGCTTGGAGACTAGCACAGATACGCAGTATTTT.

The chain uses TRBV4-1 and TRBJ2-3; 9 bases align to TRBD2. Germline assignment: CDR1 MGHRA and CDR2 YSYEKL. The length of the CDR3 is 15 residues. Unmatched junction bases numbered 1, after V lost 3 bases and J lost 0 bases. CDR3 region: CASSHTSGSTDTQYF. For the CDR3, the DNA is TGCGCCAGCAGCCACACTAGCGGGAGCACAGATACGCAGTATTTT.

The chain has TRBV7-9 and TRBJ1-4; D may be TRBD1 (5 bases). Germline-derived CDR1 and CDR2 are SEHNR and FQNEAQ (reference sequence). The CDR3 is 17 amino acids. V shed 1 base and J shed 7 bases, with 19 bases lying between them. The CDR3 DNA is TGTGCCAGCAGCTTAGAGCCCGCGTTAGGGGTGGCTGAAAAACTGTTTTTT. Translation: CASSLEPALGVAEKLFF.

This clone was detected only a few times. V gene TRBV11-2 combines with J gene TRBJ1-1, with TRBD1 as a possible D gene (5 bases). Trimming took 5 bases from V and 2 from J, leaving 15 bases between them. Per germline, CDR1 SGHAT and CDR2 FQNNGV. The CDR3 consists of 15 residues. The DNA of the CDR3 is TGTGCCAGCAGCCAATTAACAGGCTCAAACACTGAAGCTTTCTTT. Translation: CASSQLTGSNTEAFF.

J is TRBJ2-5 and V is TRBV28, with 11 bases fitting TRBD1. The CDR3 loop spans 17 amino acids. The ends lost 6 bases at V and 4 bases at J; junction bases unmatched: 13. The V gene's germline CDR1 is MDHEN and CDR2 SYDVKM. The CDR3 protein is CASRSPSGTGGGETQYF. CDR3 nucleotides: TGTGCCAGCAGGTCACCTTCCGGGACAGGGGGGGGAGAGACCCAGTACTTC.

The chain couples TRBV6-1 to TRBJ1-1; D ambiguous. Germline CDR1 MNHNS, CDR2 SASEGT. Trimming pared 3 bases from V and 7 bases from J, leaving 12 bases between. The CDR3 has 13 residues. CDR3 amino acids: CASSDERAYEAFF. DNA for the CDR3: TGTGCCAGCAGTGATGAGAGGGCATATGAAGCTTTCTTT.

This clone appeared a few times. The chain joins TRBV28 to TRBJ1-2; TRBD1 might be the D (5 bases). CDR1 and CDR2 (germline): MDHEN, SYDVKM. The germline V and J ends were trimmed by 5 bases and 2 bases, with 18 bases remaining between them. CDR3 length: 16 amino acids. The CDR3 loop reads CASSKRQGALNYGYTF. The CDR3 bases are TGTGCCAGCAGTAAACGTCAGGGCGCATTGAACTATGGCTACACCTTC.